This T cell receptor beta chain was documented in a study of T cell responses to AZD1222 COVID-19 vaccine. The assay was immunoSEQ multiplex PCR, and TCRdb's table has in-frame clones only and misses some. The repertoire holds 200,000 or so clones, with about 94% as singletons. In germline, CDR1 is SGHTA, CDR2 FQGNSA. There are 15 residues in the CDR3. V lost 5 bases, J lost 2 bases, and 12 bases lay in between. The receptor's source is an adult in good health. The chain combines TRBV7-2 with TRBJ2-2; a weak D match, TRBD2 (5 bases). Sequencing used peripheral blood, obtained on day 0 of AZD1222 vaccination. The CDR3 DNA reads as TGTGCCAGCAGCCCGAGCGGAGCTAACACCGGGGAGCTGTTTTTT. Translated: CASSPSGANTGELFF. Filled out from reference TRBV7-2 and TRBJ2-2, the complete variable domain reads GAGVSQSPSNKVTEKGKDVELRCDPISGHTALYWYRQSLGQGLEFLIYFQGNSAPDKSGLPSDRFSAERTGGSVSTLTIQRTQQEDSAVYLCASSPSGANTGELFFGEGSRLTVL.